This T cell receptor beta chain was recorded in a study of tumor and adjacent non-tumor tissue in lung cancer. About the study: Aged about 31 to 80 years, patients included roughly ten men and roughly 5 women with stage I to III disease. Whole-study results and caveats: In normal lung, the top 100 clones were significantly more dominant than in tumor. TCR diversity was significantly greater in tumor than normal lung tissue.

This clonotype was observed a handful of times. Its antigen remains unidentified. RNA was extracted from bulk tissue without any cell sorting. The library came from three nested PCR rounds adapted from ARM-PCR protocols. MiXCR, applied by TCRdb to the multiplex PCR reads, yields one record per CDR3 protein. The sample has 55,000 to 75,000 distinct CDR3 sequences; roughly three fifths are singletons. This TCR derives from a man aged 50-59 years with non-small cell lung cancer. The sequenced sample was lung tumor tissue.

The CDR3 DNA reads as TGTGCCAGCAGCCGGTGGGGCGCCGAGCAGTACTTC. It translates to CASSRWGAEQYF. The rearrangement joins TRBV14 to TRBJ2-7; D is possibly TRBD1 (5 bases). Germline loops: CDR1 SGHDN, CDR2 FVKESK. V gave up 4 bases and J gave up 6 bases, with 10 bases separating them. CDR3 length equals 12 residues.